This T cell receptor (beta chain) was captured in a study of cytomegalovirus exposure and HLA in healthy donors. Study-wide findings and caveats: Across HLA loci, a later analysis found differing TCR association rates, with DRB1 most and HLA-C fewest. Researchers counted some 150 TCR beta chains as cytomegalovirus-associated.

The PCR was carried out with 60 Vbeta primers and 13 Jbeta primers. The protocol was immunoSEQ multiplex PCR, while the TCRdb copy is restricted to in-frame clones and leaves out a portion. In total, the table holds approximately 100,000 clones. Samples came from healthy bone marrow donors. Trimming stripped 3 bases from V and 0 bases from J, with 11 bases between. This CDR3 has 15 residues. The germline gives CDR1 SGHTA, CDR2 FQGNSA. As regards this clone: What it binds is not known.

Sequenced: PBMCs. The receptor comes from a man in his forties or fifties in good health and CMV-seronegative. The chain is built from TRBV7-2 and TRBJ1-1; D not resolved. The CDR3 is CASSFPGSMNTEAFF. CDR3 sequence (DNA): TGTGCCAGCAGCTTCCCGGGATCCATGAACACTGAAGCTTTCTTT.